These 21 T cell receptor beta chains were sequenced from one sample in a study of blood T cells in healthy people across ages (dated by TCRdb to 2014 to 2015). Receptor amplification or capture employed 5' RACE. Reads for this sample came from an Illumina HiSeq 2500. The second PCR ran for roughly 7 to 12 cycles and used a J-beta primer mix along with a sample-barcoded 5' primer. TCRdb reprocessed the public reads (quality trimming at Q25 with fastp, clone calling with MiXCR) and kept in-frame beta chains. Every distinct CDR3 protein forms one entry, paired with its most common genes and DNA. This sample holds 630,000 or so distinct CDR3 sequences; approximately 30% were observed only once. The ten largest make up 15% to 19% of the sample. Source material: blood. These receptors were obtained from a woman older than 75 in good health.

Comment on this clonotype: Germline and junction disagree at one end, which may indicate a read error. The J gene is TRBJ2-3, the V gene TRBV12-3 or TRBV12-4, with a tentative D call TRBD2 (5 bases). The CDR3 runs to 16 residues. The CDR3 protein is CASSFWRRPRTDAQYF. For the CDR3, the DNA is TGTGCCAGCAGTTTTTGGAGGAGACCGCGCACAGATGCGCAGTATTTT.

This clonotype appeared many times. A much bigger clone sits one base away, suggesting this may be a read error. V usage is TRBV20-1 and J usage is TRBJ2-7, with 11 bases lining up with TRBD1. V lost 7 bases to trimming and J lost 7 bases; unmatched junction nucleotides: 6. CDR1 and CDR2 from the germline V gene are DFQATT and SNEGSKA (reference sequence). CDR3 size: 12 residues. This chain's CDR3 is CSVGTGGGEQYF. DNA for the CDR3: TGCAGTGTCGGGACAGGGGGTGGGGAGCAGTACTTC.

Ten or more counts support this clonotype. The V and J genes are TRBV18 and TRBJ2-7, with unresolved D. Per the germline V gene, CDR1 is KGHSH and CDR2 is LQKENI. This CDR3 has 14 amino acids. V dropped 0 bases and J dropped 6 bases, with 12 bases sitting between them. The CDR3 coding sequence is TGTGCCAGCTCACCACCGAGACCCACCCCCGAGCAGTACTTC. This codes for CASSPPRPTPEQYF.

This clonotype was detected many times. CDR3 DNA sequence: TGTGCCAGCGGGACAGGGATTAGCAATGAGCAGTTCTTC. The encoded protein is CASGTGISNEQFF. The V call is TRBV2, the J call TRBJ2-1; 9 bases map to TRBD1. The germline CDR1 and CDR2 sequences are SNHLY and FYNNEI. The CDR3 has 13 amino acids. With V trimmed by 8 bases and J by 6 bases, 5 bases remained unmatched.

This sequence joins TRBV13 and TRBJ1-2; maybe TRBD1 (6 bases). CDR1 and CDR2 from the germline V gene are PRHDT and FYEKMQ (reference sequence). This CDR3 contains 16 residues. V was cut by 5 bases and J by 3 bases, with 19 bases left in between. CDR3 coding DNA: TGTGCCAGCAGCCGAGGGGGGCGGGCCTCCTACTATGGCTACACCTTC. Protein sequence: CASSRGGRASYYGYTF.

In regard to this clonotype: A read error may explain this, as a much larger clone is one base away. CDR3 in amino acids: CSGDKGAGGGYTF. CDR3 DNA: TGCAGCGGTGATAAGGGGGCAGGAGGTGGCTACACCTTC. J is TRBJ1-2 and V is TRBV29-1, with 7 bases lining up with TRBD1. There are 13 residues in the CDR3. Germline-derived CDR1 and CDR2 are SQVTM and ANQGSEA. V shed 7 bases, J shed 7 bases, and the junction held 12 bases outside the gene matches.

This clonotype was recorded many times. CDR3 sequence reads: CATAAWGDPNEKLFF. The CDR3 DNA sequence: TGTGCCACCGCGGCCTGGGGGGACCCTAATGAAAAACTGTTTTTT. The genes are TRBV15 and TRBJ1-4, with D perhaps TRBD1 (5 bases). CDR3 length: 15 amino acids. Germline values: CDR1 LNHNV, CDR2 YYDKDF (reference sequence). The V gene lost 8 bases and the J gene lost 3 bases, with 16 bases spanning the gap.

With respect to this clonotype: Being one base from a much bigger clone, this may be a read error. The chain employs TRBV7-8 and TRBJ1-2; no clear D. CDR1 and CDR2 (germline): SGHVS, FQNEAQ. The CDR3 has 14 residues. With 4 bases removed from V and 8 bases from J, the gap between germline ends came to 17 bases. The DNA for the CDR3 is TGTGCCAGCAGCTCCCTAGACTCCTCAGGAGGCTACACCTTC. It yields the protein CASSSLDSSGGYTF.

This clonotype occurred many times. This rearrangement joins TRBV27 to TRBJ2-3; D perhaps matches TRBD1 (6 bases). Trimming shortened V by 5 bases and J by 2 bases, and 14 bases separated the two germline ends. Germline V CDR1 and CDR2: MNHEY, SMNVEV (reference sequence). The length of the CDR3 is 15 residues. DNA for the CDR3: TGTGCCAGCAGTCCCCTAGGACAGATCACAGATACGCAGTATTTT. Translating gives CASSPLGQITDTQYF.

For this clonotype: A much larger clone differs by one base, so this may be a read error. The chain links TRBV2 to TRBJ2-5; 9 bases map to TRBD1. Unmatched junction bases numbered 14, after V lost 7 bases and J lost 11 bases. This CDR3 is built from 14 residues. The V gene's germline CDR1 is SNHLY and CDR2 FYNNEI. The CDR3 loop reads CASIWDRDIHEQYF. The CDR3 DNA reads TGTGCCAGCATATGGGACAGGGATATCCATGAGCAGTACTTC.

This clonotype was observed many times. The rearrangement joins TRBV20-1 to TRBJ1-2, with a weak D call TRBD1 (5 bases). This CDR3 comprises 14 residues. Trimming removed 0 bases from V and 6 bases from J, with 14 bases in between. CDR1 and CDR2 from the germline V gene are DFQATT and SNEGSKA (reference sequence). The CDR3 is CSARDWGEHDGYTF. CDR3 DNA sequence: TGCAGTGCTAGAGATTGGGGGGAACACGATGGCTACACCTTC.

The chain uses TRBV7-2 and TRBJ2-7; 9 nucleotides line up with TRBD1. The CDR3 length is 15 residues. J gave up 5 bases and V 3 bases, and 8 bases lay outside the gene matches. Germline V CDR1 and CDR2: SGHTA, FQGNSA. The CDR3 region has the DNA TGTGCCAGCAGCTTGTCCGGGACAGGGAACCACGAGCAGTACTTC. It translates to CASSLSGTGNHEQYF.

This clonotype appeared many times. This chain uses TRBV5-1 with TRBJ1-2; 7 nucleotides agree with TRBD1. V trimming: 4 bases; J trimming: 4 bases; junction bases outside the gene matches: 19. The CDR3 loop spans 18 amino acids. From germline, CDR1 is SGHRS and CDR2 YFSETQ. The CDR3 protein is CASSARTGQWDVGYGYTF. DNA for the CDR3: TGCGCCAGCAGCGCCCGGACGGGACAGTGGGACGTGGGCTATGGCTACACCTTC.

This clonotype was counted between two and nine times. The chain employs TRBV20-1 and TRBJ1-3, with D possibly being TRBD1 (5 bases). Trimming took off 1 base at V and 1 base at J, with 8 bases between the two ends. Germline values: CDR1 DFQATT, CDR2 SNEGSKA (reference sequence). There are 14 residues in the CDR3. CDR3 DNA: TGCAGTGCTAGAGCAGGGAGGTCTGGAAACACCATATATTTT. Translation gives CSARAGRSGNTIYF.

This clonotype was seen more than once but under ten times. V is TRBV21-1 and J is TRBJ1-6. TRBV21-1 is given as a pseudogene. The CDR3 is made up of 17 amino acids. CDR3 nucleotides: TGTGCCAGCAGCAAAGCTTGGGACTACTCCTATAATTCACTCCTCCACTTT. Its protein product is CASSKAWDYSYNSLLHF.

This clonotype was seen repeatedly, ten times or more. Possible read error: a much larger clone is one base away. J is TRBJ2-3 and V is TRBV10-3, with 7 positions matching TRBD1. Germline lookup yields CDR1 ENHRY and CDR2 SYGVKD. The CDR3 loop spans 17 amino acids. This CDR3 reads CAISESQPTVGTDAQYF. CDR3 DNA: TGTGCCATCAGTGAGTCGCAGCCCACCGTGGGGACAGATGCGCAGTATTTT.

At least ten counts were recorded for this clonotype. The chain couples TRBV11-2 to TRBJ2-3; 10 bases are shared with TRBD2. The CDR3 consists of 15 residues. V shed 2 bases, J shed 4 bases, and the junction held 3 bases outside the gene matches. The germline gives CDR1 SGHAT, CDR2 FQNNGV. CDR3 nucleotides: TGTGCCAGCAGCTTACAGCGGGGGGGCGCAGATACGCAGTATTTT. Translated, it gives CASSLQRGGADTQYF.

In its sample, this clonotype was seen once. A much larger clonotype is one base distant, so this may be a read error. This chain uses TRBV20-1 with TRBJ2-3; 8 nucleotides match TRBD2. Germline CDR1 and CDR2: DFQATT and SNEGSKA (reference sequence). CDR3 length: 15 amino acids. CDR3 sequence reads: CNAGSGSGGTDTQYF. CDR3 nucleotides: TGCAATGCTGGGTCCGGGAGCGGGGGTACAGATACGCAGTATTTT.

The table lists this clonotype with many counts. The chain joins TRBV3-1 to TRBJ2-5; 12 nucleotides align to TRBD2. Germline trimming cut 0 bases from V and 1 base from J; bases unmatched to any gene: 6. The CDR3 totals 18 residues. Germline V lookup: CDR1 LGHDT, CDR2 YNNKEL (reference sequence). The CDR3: CASSQDRASGGVQETQYF. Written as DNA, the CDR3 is TGTGCCAGCAGCCAAGATCGGGCTAGCGGGGGGGTCCAAGAGACCCAGTACTTC.

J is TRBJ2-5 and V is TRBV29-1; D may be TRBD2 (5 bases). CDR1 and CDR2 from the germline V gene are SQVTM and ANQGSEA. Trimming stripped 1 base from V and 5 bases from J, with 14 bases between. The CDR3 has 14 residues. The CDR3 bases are TGCAGCGTTGAAGGAGGGCAGCTGCAGGAGACCCAGTACTTC. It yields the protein CSVEGGQLQETQYF. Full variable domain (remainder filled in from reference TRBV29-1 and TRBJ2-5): SAVISQKPSRDICQRGTSLTIQCQVDSQVTMMFWYRQQPGQSLTLIATANQGSEATYESGFVIDKFPISRPNLTFSTLTVSNMSPEDSSIYLCSVEGGQLQETQYFGPGTRLLVL.

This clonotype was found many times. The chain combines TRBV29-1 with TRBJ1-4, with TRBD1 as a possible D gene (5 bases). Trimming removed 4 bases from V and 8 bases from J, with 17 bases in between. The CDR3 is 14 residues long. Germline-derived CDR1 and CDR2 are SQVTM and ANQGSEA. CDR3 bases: TGCAGCGTTGGAGGACCCCAGGGTACGGAAAAACTGTTTTTT. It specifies CSVGGPQGTEKLFF. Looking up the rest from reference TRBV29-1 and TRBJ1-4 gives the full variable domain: SAVISQKPSRDICQRGTSLTIQCQVDSQVTMMFWYRQQPGQSLTLIATANQGSEATYESGFVIDKFPISRPNLTFSTLTVSNMSPEDSSIYLCSVGGPQGTEKLFFGSGTQLSVL.